Shown below are 10 T cell receptor beta chains from a single sample sequenced in a study of CD8+ T cells in alopecia areata. Once RNA had been extracted, it was reverse transcribed into cDNA to act as the sequencing template. This table comes from immunoSEQ multiplex PCR, and its TCRdb copy is limited to in-frame clones, with some not included. Of about 210,000 clones listed, around 65% are singletons. Treatment: oral pan-JAK inhibitor, 5-10 mg twice daily. The sequences come from CD4+ T cells sorted from blood, collected at week 4, from a patient treated with tofacitinib. These receptors originate from a human donor with alopecia areata.

The chain links TRBV11-2 to TRBJ2-7; 8 bases match TRBD1. The CDR3 spans 17 residues. Per the germline V gene, CDR1 is SGHAT and CDR2 is FQNNGV. Trimming took 4 bases from V and 1 from J; bases not matched to a gene: 12. CDR3 region: CASSSFPQGGNSYEQYF. In nucleotides, the CDR3 is TGTGCCAGCAGCTCCTTTCCACAGGGGGGTAATTCCTACGAGCAGTACTTC.

A single count supports this clone. V is TRBV5-1 and J is TRBJ1-2; possibly TRBD1 for D (5 bases). Germline V gene sequence: CDR1 SGHRS, CDR2 YFSETQ. The CDR3 has 14 amino acids. V lost 0 bases and J lost 0, with 6 bases in between. CDR3 sequence (DNA): TGCGCCAGCAGCTTGGGGACAACTAACTATGGCTACACCTTC. Translation: CASSLGTTNYGYTF. The variable domain in full, completed from reference TRBV5-1 and TRBJ1-2, reads KAGVTQTPRYLIKTRGQQVTLSCSPISGHRSVSWYQQTPGQGLQFLFEYFSETQRNKGNFPGRFSGRQFSNSRSEMNVSTLELGDSALYLCASSLGTTNYGYTFGSGTRLTVV.

In regard to this clone: One junction end disagrees with the germline gene, perhaps due to a read error. The J gene is TRBJ2-7, the V gene TRBV19; TRBD1 is a possible D gene (6 bases). The germline V gene has CDR1 LNHDA and CDR2 SQIVND (reference sequence). This CDR3 comprises 14 residues. CDR3 protein: CASSITGYAYERYF. The CDR3 DNA is TGTGCCAGTAGTATCACAGGGTACGCCTACGAGCGGTACTTC. The full variable domain, rest sourced from reference TRBV19 and TRBJ2-7, is DGGITQSPKYLFRKEGQNVTLSCEQNLNHDAMYWYRQDPGQGLRLIYYSQIVNDFQKGDIAEGYSVSREKKESFPLTVTSAQKNPTAFYLCASSITGYAYERYFGPGTRLTVT.

This clone was counted only a few times. This CDR3 is CSVQWGWDSPLHF. The CDR3 DNA sequence: TGCAGCGTTCAGTGGGGATGGGATTCACCCCTCCACTTT. The chain employs TRBV29-1 and TRBJ1-6; D remains ambiguous. The V gene's germline CDR1 is SQVTM and CDR2 ANQGSEA. The CDR3 contains 13 residues. V lost 5 bases, J lost 8 bases, and 13 bases lay in between.

This clone came up a few times. The chain links TRBV5-4 to TRBJ2-5; 7 positions agree with TRBD1. The V gene's germline CDR1 is SGHNT and CDR2 YYREEE (reference sequence). This CDR3 has 16 residues. The J segment lost 4 bases and the V segment lost 4 bases, leaving 13 bases of the junction unmatched. The CDR3, as DNA: TGTGCCAGCAGCCCGGGGAGTTCCCGACAGGGAGAGACCCAGTACTTC. This sequence encodes CASSPGSSRQGETQYF.

The chain joins TRBV7-9 to TRBJ2-5; D is unresolved. CDR3 length: 14 amino acids. Trimming pared 6 bases from V and 2 bases from J, leaving 13 bases between. Germline values: CDR1 SEHNR, CDR2 FQNEAQ (reference sequence). The CDR3 protein is CASSKRSNQETQYF. The DNA for the CDR3 is TGTGCCAGCAGTAAGCGCAGCAATCAAGAGACCCAGTACTTC.

The rearrangement uses TRBV4-3 and TRBJ2-2; D remains ambiguous. Between the trimmed V and J ends, which lost 4 bases and 0 bases, there was a span of 3 bases. Germline V lookup: CDR1 LGHNA, CDR2 YSLEER. This CDR3 is built from 13 residues. The CDR3 nucleotides read TGCGCCAGCAGCCCTCCGAACACCGGGGAGCTGTTTTTT. It is translated as CASSPPNTGELFF.

The V and J genes are TRBV10-3 and TRBJ1-6, with D unclear. V lost 5 bases, J lost 7 bases, and 15 bases lay in between. The CDR3 has 15 amino acids. From germline, CDR1 is ENHRY and CDR2 SYGVKD. CDR3 residues: CAISPLGVGNSPLHF. The CDR3 bases are TGTGCCATCAGTCCTCTTGGGGTGGGCAATTCACCCCTCCACTTT.

The CDR3 nucleotides are TGTGCCAGCAGCTCGATAGCGGGGTCCTACAATGAGCAGTTCTTC. Translation gives CASSSIAGSYNEQFF. The chain combines TRBV11-3 with TRBJ2-1; 8 bases are shared with TRBD2. The CDR3 is 15 residues long. With 4 bases clipped from V and 1 base from J, the junction kept 3 bases outside the gene matches. The germline gives CDR1 SGHNT, CDR2 YENEEA.

The chain links TRBV29-1 to TRBJ2-7, with unresolved D. Per germline, CDR1 SQVTM and CDR2 ANQGSEA. This CDR3 is 13 amino acids long. The V end lost 1 base, the J end lost 2 bases, and 9 bases lay between the germline ends. CDR3 region: CSVEGAVTYEQYF. CDR3 in DNA: TGCAGCGTTGAAGGGGCCGTTACCTACGAGCAGTACTTC.